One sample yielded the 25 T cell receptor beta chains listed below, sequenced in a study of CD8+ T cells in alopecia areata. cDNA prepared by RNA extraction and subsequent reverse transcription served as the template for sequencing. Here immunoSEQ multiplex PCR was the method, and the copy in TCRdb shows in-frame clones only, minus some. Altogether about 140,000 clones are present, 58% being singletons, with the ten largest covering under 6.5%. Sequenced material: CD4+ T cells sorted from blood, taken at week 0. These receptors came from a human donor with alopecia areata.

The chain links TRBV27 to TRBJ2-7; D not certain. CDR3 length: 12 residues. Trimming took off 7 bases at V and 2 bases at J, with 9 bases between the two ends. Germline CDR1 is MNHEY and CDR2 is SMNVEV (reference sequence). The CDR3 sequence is CASMGNAYEQYF. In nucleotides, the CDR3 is TGTGCCAGCATGGGGAACGCCTACGAGCAGTACTTC.

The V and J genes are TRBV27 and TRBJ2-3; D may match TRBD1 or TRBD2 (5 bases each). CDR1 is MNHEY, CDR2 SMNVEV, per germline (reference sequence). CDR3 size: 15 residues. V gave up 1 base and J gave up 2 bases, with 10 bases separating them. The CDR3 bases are TGTGCCAGCAGTTTATTGGGGGTCCCCACAGATACGCAGTATTTT. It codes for CASSLLGVPTDTQYF.

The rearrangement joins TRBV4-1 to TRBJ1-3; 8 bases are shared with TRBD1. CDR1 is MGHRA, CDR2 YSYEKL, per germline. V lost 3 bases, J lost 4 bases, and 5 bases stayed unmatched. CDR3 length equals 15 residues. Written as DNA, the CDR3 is TGCGCCAGCAGCCACTCTAGACAGGGGGGAAACACCATATATTTT. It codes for CASSHSRQGGNTIYF.

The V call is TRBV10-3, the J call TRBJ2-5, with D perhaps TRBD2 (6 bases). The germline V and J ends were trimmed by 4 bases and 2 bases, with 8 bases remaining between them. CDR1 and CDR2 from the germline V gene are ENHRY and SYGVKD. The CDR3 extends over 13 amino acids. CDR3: CAISVGGQETQYF. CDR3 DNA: TGTGCCATCAGTGTGGGGGGACAAGAGACCCAGTACTTC.

DNA for the CDR3: TGTGCCAGCAGGGATGGCGGCTGGAGCAATGAGCAGTTCTTC. This encodes CASRDGGWSNEQFF. V is TRBV2 and J is TRBJ2-1, with D hard to call. Trimming shortened V by 6 bases and J by 6 bases, and 15 bases separated the two germline ends. CDR1 and CDR2 (germline): SNHLY, FYNNEI. The CDR3 is made up of 14 amino acids.

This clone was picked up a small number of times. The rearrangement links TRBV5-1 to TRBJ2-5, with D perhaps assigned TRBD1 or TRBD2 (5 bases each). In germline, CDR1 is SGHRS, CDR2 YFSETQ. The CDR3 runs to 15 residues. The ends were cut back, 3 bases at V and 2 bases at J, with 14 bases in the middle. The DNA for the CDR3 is TGCGCCAGCAGCTATTTACCGGGACCACAAGAGACCCAGTACTTC. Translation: CASSYLPGPQETQYF.

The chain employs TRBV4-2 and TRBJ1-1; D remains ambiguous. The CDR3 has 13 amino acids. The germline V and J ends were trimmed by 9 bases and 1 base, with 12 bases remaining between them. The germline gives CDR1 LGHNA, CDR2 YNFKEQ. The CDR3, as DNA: TGTGCCAGGGACGGATCGGGGAACACTGAAGCTTTCTTT. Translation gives CARDGSGNTEAFF.

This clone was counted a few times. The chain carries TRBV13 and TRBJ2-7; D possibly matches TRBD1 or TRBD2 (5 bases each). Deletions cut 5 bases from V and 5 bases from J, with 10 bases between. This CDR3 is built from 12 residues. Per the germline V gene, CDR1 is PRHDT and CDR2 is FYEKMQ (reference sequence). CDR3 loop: CASSPQGDEQYF. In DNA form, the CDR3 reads TGTGCCAGCAGCCCCCAGGGAGACGAGCAGTACTTC.

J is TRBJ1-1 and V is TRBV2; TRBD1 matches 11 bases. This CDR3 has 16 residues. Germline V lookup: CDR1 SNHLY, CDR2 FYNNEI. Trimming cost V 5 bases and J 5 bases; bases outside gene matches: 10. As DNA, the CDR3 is TGTGCCAGCAGTCGGACAGGGGGCGCAAAAAGGACTGAAGCTTTCTTT. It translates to CASSRTGGAKRTEAFF.

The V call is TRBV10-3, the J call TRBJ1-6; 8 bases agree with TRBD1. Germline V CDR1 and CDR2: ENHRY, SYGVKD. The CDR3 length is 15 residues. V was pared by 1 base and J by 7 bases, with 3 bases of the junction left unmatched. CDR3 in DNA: TGTGCCATCAGTGAGTTGACAGGGGTGAATTCACCCCTCCACTTT. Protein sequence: CAISELTGVNSPLHF.

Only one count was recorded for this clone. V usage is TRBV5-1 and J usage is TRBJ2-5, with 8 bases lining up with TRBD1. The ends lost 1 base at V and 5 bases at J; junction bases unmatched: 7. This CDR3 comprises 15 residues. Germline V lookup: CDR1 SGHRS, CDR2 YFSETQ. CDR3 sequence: CASSLRQGRSETQYF. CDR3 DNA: TGCGCCAGCAGCTTGCGACAGGGGAGGTCGGAGACCCAGTACTTC. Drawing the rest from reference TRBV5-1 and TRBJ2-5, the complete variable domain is KAGVTQTPRYLIKTRGQQVTLSCSPISGHRSVSWYQQTPGQGLQFLFEYFSETQRNKGNFPGRFSGRQFSNSRSEMNVSTLELGDSALYLCASSLRQGRSETQYFGPGTRLLVL.

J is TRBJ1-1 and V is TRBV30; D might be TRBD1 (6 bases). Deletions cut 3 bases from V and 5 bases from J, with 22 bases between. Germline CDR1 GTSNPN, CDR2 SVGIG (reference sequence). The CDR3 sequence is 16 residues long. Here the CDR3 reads CAWRVPPSGGHTEAFF. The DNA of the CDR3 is TGTGCCTGGAGAGTGCCGCCGAGCGGGGGGCATACTGAAGCTTTCTTT. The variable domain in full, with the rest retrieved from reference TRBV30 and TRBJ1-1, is SQTIHQWPATLVQPVGSPLSLECTVEGTSNPNLYWYRQAAGRGLQLLFYSVGIGQISSEVPQNLSASRPQDRQFILSSKKLLLSDSGFYLCAWRVPPSGGHTEAFFGQGTRLTVV.

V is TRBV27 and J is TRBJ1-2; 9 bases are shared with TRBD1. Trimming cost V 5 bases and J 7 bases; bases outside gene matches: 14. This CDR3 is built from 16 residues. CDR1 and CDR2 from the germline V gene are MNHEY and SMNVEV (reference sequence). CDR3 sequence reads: CASSPYDDRGASGYTF. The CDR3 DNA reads TGTGCCAGCAGTCCCTATGACGACAGGGGGGCGAGTGGCTACACCTTC.

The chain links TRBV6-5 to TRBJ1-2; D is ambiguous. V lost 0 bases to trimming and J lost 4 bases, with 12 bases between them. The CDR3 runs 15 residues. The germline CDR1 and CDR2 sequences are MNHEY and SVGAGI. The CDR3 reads CASSYSSRAAYGYTF. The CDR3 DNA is TGTGCCAGCAGTTACTCGTCGCGGGCAGCCTATGGCTACACCTTC.

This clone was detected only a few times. The DNA of the CDR3 is TGTGCCAGCAGGGTCCGCGGGGAGACCCAGTACTTC. Its translation is CASRVRGETQYF. The rearrangement links TRBV7-2 to TRBJ2-5, with a possible D match to TRBD2 (5 bases). CDR1 SGHTA and CDR2 FQGNSA come from the germline V gene. The germline V and J ends were trimmed by 6 bases and 5 bases, with 10 bases remaining between them. The CDR3 runs to 12 residues.

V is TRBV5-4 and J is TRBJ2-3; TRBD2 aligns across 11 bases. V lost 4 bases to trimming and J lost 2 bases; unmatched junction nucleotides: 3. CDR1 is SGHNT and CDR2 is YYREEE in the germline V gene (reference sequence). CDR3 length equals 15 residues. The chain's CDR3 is CASSTGLADTDTQYF. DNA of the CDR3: TGTGCCAGCAGCACGGGACTAGCGGACACAGATACGCAGTATTTT.

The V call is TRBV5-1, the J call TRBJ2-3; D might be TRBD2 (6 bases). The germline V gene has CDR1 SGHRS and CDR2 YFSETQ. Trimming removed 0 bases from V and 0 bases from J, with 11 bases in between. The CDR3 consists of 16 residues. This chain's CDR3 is CASSLARDSSTDTQYF. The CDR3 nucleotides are TGCGCCAGCAGCTTGGCGAGGGACTCAAGCACAGATACGCAGTATTTT.

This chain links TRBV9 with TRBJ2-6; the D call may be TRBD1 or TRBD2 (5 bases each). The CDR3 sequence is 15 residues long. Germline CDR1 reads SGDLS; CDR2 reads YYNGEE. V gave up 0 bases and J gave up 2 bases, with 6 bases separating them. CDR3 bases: TGTGCCAGCAGCGTAGGAGGGGCTGGGGCCAACGTCCTGACTTTC. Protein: CASSVGGAGANVLTF. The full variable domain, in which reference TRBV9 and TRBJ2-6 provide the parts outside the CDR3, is DSGVTQTPKHLITATGQRVTLRCSPRSGDLSVYWYQQSLDQGLQFLIQYYNGEERAKGNILERFSAQQFPDLHSELNLSSLELGDSALYFCASSVGGAGANVLTFGAGSRLTVL.

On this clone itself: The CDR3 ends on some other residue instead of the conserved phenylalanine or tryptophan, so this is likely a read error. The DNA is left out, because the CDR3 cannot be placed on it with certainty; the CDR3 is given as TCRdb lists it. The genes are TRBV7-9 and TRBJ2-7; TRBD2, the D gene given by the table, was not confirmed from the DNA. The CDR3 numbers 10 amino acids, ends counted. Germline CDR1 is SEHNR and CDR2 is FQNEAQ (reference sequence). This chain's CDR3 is CASSTGTSSL.

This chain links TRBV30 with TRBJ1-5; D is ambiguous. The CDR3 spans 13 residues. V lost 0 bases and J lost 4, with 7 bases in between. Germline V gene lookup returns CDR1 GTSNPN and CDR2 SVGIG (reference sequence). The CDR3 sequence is CAWSVGRNQPQHF. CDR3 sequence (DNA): TGTGCCTGGAGTGTGGGGAGGAATCAGCCCCAGCATTTT.

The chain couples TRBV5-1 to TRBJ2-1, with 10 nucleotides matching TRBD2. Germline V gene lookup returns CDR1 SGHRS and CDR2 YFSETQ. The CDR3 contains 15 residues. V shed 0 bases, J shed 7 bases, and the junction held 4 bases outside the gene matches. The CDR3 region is CASSLEGLAQNEQFF. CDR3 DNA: TGCGCCAGCAGCTTGGAGGGACTAGCGCAGAATGAGCAGTTCTTC.

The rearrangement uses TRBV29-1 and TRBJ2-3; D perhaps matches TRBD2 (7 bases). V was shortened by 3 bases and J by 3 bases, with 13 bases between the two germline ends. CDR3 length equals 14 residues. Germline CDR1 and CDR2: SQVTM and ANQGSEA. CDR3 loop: CSVDWGGGTDTQYF. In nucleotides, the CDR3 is TGCAGCGTTGACTGGGGGGGCGGGACAGATACGCAGTATTTT.

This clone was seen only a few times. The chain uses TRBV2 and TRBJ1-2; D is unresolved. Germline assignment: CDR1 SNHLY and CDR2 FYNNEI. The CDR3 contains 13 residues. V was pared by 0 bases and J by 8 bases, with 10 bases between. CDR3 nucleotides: TGTGCCAGCAGTGAAGCGCGCAGCCGCGGCTACACCTTC. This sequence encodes CASSEARSRGYTF.

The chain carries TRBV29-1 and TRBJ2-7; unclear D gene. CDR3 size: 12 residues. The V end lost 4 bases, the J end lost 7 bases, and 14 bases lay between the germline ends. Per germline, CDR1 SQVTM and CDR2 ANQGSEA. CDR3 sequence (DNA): TGCAGCGTTGGACTGGGCCAACAGGAGCAGTACTTC. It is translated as CSVGLGQQEQYF.

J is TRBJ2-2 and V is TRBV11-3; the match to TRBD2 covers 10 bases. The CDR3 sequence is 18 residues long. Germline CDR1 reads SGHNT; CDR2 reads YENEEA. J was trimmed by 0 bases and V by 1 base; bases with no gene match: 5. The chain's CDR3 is CASSLVLLAGSNTGELFF. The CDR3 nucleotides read TGTGCCAGCAGCTTAGTCCTACTAGCGGGGTCGAACACCGGGGAGCTGTTTTTT.